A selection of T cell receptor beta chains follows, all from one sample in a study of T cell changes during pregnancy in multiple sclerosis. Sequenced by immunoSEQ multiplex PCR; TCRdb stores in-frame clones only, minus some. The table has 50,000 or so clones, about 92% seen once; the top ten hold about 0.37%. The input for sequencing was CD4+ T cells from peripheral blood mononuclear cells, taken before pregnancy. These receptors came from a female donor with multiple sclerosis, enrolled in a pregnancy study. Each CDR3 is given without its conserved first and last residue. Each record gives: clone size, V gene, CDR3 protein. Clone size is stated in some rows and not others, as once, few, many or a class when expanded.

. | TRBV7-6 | ASSLAGSSGRSIEQF
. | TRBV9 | ASSVGFGQAYEQY
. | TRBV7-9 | ASSLDGQGDGYT
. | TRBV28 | ASSWTSGVYNEQF
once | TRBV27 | ASSFNRGRYGYT
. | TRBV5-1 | ASSLARNYGYT
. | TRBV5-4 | ASSPRGGIGYT
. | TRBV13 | ASSLEGDRGNEQF
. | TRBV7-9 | ASSRRQGGTGELF
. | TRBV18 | ASSPLAGGYQETQY
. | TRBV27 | ASSPTWGGYEQY
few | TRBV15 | ATSRFGQALNEQF
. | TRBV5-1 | ASSSQREAGELF
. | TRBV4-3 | ASSPRLAGGQGEQF
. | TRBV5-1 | ASSRGQGYNEQF
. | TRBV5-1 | ASSRDTNTGELF
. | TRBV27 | ASRQQNEQF
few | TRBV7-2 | ASSFLRGAGEYNEQF
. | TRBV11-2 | ASSLDPPGGAAGELF
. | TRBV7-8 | ASSLAGLLTSGDFNQY
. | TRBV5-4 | ASSFDQRASYNEQF
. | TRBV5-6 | ASSRGLKLAGVGNEQF
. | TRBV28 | ASRTGTAAYEQY
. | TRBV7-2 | ASSLGVNSGILKVGF
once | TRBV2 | ASSERLAGARETQY
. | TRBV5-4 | ASRGKGRGYGYT
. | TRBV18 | ASSPARGAIFYTGELF
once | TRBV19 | ASSIGQGNTEAF
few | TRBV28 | ASSLTTEAF
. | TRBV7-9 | ASSLIGGTYEQY
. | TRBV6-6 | ASSSLLAGEVKQY
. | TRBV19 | ASSIEGAHNYGYT
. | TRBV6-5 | ASGRTVHEQY
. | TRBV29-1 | SVRGGVDIQY
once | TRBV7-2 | ASSLDNREQETQY
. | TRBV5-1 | ASSLEAGAAYEQY
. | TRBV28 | ASRSGQGGNTIY
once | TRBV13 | ASRPLLYARDTDTQY
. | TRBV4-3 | ASSQEGGATDTQY
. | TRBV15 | ATSRGISGSYNEQF
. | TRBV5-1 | ASSFLTSNTEAF
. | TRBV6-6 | ASSKTSGSDNEQF